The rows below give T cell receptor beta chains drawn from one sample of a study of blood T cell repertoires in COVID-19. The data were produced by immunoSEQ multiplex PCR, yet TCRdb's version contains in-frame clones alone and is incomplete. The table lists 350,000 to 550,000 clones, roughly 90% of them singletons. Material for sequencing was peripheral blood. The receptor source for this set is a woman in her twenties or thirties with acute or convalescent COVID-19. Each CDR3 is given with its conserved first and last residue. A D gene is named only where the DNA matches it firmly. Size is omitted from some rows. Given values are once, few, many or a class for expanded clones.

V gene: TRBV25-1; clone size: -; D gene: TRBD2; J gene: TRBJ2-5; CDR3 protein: CAIGPLAGGTETQYF; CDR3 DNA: TGTGCCATCGGCCCCTTAGCGGGGGGGACCGAGACCCAGTACTTC
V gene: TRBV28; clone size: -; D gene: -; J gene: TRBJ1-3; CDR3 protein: CASSPAGPFSGNTIYF; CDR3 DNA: TGTGCCAGCAGTCCCGCAGGGCCCTTCTCTGGAAACACCATATATTTT
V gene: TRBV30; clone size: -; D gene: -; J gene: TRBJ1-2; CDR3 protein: CAWSTKTDTTF; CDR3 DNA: TGTGCCTGGAGTACAAAAACCGACACTACCTTC
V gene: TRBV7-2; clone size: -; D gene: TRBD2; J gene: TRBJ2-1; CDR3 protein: CASSARLAGGNEQFF; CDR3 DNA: TGTGCCAGCAGCGCGAGACTAGCGGGGGGTAATGAGCAGTTCTTC
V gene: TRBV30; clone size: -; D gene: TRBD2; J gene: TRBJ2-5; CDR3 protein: CAWRHKGLAGEQETQYF; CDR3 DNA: TGTGCCTGGAGACATAAGGGACTAGCGGGGGAACAAGAGACCCAGTACTTC
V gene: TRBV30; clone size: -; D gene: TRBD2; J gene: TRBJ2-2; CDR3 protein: CAWKRGLATGELFF; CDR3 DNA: TGTGCCTGGAAGAGGGGACTAGCGACCGGGGAGCTGTTTTTT
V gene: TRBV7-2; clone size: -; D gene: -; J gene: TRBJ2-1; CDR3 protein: CASSRFQGYEQFF; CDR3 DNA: TGTGCCAGCAGCCGCTTCCAGGGGTATGAGCAGTTCTTC
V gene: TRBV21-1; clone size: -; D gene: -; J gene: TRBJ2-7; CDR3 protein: CASSSFTGTYEQYF; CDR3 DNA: TGTGCCAGCAGCTCCTTTACAGGGACCTACGAGCAGTACTTC
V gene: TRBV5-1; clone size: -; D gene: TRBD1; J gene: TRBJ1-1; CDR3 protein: CASSSDPQGSTEAFF; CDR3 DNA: TGCGCCAGCAGCTCCGATCCACAGGGGTCCACTGAAGCTTTCTTT
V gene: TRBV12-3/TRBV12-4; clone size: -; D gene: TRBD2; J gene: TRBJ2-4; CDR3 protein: CASSSSGGNIQYF; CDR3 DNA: TGTGCCAGCAGTTCTAGCGGGGGAAACATTCAGTACTTC
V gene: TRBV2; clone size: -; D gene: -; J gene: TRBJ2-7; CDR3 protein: CASSETSPLNEQYF; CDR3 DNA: TGTGCCAGCAGTGAAACTTCCCCCTTAAACGAGCAGTACTTC
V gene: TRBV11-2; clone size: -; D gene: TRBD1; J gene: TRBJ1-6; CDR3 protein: CASSLGGTGGASYNSPLHF; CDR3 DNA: TGTGCCAGCAGCTTAGGCGGGACAGGGGGCGCCTCCTATAATTCACCCCTCCACTTT
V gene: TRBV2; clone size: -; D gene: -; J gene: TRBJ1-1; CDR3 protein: CASSGVLNTEAFF; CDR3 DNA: TGTGCCAGTTCAGGGGTTTTGAACACTGAAGCTTTCTTT
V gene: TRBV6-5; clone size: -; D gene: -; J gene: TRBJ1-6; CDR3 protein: CASRTGATNSPLHF; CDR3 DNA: TGTGCCAGCCGCACGGGAGCCACTAATTCACCCCTCCACTTT
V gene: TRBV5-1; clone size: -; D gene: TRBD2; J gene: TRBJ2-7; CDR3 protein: CASSLAIAGSGSEQYF; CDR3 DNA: TGCGCCAGCAGCTTGGCTATAGCGGGGTCGGGCTCCGAGCAGTACTTC
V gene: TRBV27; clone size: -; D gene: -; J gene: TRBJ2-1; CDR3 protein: CASKSLRGGSYNEQFF; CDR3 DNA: TGTGCCAGCAAGTCTCTCAGGGGCGGGTCCTACAATGAGCAGTTCTTC
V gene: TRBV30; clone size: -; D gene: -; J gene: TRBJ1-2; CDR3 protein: CAWSVLGQNYGYTF; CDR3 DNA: TGTGCCTGGAGTGTACTTGGGCAGAACTATGGCTACACCTTC
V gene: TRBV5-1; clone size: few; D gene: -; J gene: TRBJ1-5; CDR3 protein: CASSLGKEGQPQHF; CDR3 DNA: TGCGCCAGCAGCTTGGGGAAGGAGGGTCAGCCCCAGCATTTT
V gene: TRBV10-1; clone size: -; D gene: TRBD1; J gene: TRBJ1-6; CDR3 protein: CASRATGDGSPLHF; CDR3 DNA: TGCGCCAGCAGAGCCACAGGGGACGGATCACCCCTCCACTTT
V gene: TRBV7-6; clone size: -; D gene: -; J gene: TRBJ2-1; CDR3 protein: CASSYIAVGVQFF; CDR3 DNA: TGTGCCAGCAGCTACATAGCGGTGGGGGTGCAGTTCTTC
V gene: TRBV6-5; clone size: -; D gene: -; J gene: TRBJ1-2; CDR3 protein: CASFGRERTYGYTF; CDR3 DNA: TGTGCCAGCTTCGGGAGGGAAAGAACTTATGGCTACACCTTC
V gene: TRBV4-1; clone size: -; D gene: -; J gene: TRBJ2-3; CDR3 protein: CASSQIWLVGDTQYF; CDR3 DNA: TGCGCCAGCAGCCAAATTTGGCTAGTAGGAGATACGCAGTATTTT
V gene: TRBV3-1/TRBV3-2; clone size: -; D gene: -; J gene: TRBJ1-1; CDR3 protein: CASSHLSMWTEAFF; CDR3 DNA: TGTGCCAGCAGCCATCTAAGTATGTGGACTGAAGCTTTCTTT
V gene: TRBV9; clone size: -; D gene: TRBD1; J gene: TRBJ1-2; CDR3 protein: CASSAIDRGDGYTF; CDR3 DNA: TGTGCCAGCAGCGCCATTGACAGGGGTGATGGCTACACCTTC
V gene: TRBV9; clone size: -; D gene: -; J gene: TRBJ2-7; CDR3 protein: CASSSVPAYEQYF; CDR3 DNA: TGTGCCAGCAGCTCAGTACCAGCCTACGAGCAGTACTTC
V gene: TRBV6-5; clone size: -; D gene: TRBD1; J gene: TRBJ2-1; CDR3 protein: CASSRQGTRGNEQFF; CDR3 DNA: TGTGCCAGCAGCCGACAGGGAACGAGAGGTAATGAGCAGTTCTTC
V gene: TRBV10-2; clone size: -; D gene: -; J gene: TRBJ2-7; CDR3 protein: CASAGTRYEQYF; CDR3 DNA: TGCGCCAGCGCCGGGACTCGCTACGAGCAGTACTTC
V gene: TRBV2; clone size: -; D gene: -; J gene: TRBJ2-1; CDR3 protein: CASSAINRDTTYNEQFF; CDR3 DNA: TGTGCCAGCAGTGCCATAAACCGGGACACAACCTACAATGAGCAGTTCTTC
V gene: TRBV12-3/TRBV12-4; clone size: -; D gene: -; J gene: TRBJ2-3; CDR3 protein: CASRGRGTDTQYF; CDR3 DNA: TGTGCCAGCAGAGGACGGGGGACAGATACGCAGTATTTT
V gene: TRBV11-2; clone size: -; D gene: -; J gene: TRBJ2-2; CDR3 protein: CASSLSGLRGAGELFF; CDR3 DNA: TGTGCCAGCAGCTTAAGTGGTCTTAGGGGCGCCGGGGAGCTGTTTTTT
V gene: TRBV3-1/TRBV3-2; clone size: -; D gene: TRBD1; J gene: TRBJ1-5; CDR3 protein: CASSHGTGVQPQHF; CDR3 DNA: TGTGCCAGCAGCCACGGGACAGGGGTTCAGCCCCAGCATTTT
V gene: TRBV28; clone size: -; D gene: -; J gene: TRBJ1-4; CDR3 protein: CASSFWGEVNEKLFF; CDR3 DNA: TGTGCCAGCAGTTTTTGGGGGGAAGTTAATGAAAAACTGTTTTTT
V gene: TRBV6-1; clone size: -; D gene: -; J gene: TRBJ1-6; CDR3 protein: CASSEFTGSYNSPLHF; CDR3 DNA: TGTGCCAGCAGTGAATTTACAGGCTCCTATAATTCACCCCTCCACTTT
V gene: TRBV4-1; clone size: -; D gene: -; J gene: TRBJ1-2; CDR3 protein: CASSQVLRRDGTLPTNYGYTF; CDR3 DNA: TGCGCCAGCAGCCAAGTTTTAAGGCGGGACGGAACGTTACCAACTAACTATGGCTACACCTTC
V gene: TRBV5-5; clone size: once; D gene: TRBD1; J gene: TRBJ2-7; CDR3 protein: CASSFLGTGGEQYF; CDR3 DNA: TGTGCCAGCAGCTTCCTCGGGACAGGGGGTGAGCAGTACTTC
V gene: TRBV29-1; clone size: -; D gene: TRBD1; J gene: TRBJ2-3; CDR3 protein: CSVGTGAVDTQYF; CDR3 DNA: TGCAGCGTCGGGACAGGAGCTGTGGATACGCAGTATTTT
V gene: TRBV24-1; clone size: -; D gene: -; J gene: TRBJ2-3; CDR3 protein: CATSDTRTSTDTQYF; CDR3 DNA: TGTGCCACCAGTGATACGAGGACTAGCACAGATACGCAGTATTTT